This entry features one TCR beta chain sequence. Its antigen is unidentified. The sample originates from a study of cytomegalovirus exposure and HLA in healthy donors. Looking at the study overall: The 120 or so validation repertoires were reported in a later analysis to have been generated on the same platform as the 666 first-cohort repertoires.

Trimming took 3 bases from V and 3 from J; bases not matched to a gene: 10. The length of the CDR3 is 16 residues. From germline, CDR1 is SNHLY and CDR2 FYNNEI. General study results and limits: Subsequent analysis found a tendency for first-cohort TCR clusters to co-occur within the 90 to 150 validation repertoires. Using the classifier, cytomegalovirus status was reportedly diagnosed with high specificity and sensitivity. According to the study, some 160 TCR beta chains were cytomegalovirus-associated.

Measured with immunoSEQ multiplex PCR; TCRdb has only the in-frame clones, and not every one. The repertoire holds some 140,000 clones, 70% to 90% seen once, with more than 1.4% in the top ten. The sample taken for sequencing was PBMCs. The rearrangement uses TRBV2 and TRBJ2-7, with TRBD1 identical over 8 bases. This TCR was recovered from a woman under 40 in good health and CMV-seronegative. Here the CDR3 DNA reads TGTGCCAGCAGTGAGGACGGTGAGACAGGGGTCTACGAGCAGTACTTC. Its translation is CASSEDGETGVYEQYF.